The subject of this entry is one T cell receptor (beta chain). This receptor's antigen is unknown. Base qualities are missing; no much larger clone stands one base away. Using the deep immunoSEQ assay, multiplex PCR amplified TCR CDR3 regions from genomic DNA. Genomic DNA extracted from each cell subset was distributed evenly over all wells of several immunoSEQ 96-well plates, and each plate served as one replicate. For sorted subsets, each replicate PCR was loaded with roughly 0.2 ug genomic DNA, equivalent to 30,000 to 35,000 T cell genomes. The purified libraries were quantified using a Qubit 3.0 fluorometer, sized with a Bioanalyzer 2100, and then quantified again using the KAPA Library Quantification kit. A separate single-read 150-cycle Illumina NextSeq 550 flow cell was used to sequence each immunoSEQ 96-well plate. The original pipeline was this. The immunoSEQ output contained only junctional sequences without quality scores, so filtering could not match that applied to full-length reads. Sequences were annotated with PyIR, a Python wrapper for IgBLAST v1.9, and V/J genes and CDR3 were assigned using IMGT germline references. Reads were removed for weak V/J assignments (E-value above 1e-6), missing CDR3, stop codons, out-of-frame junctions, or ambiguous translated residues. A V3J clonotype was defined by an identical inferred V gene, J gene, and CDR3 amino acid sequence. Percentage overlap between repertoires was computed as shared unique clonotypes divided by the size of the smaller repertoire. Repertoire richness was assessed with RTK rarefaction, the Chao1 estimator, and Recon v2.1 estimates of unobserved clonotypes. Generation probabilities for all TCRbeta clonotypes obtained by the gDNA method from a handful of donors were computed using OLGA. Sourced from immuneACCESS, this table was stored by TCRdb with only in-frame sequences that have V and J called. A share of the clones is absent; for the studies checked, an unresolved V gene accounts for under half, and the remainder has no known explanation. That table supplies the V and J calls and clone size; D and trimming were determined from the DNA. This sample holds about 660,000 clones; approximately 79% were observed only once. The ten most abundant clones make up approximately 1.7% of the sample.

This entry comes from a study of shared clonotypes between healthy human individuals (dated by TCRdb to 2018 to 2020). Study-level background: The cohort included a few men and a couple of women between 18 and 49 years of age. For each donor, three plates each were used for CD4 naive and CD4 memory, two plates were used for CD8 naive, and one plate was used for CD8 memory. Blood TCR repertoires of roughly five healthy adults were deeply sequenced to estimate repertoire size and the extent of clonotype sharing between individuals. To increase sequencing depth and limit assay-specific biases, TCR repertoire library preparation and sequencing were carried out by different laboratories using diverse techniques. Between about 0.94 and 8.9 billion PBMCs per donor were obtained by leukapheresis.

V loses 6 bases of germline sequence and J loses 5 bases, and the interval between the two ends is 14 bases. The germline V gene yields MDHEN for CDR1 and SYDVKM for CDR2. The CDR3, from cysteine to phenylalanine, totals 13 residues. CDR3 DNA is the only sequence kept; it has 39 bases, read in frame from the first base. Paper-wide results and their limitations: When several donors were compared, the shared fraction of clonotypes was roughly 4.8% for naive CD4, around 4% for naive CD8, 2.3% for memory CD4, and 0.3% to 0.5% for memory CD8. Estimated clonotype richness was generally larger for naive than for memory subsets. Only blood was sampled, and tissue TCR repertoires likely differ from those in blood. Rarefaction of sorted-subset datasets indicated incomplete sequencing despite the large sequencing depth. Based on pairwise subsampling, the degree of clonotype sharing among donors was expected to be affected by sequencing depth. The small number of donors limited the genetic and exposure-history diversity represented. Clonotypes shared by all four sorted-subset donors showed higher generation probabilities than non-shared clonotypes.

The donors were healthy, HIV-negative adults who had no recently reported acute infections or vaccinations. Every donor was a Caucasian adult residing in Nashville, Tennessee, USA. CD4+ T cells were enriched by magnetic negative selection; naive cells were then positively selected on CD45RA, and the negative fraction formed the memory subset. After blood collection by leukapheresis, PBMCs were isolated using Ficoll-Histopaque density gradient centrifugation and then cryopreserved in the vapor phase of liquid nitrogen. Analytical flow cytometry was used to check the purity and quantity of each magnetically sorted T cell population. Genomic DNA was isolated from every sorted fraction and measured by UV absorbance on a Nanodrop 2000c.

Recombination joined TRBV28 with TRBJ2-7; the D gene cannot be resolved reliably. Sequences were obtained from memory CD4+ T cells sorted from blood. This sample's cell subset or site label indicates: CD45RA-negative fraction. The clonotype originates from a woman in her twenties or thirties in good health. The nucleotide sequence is TGTGCCAGCAGCAACCACCGACGCGACGAGCAGTACTTC. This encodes CASSNHRRDEQYF.